The clone carrying this T cell receptor beta chain was seen a few times. Germline CDR1 is MNHEY and CDR2 is SMNVEV (reference sequence). The CDR3 totals 13 residues. Trimming shortened V by 8 bases and J by 7 bases, and 15 bases separated the two germline ends. This sample was included in a study of CD8+ T cells in alopecia areata. Once RNA had been extracted, it was reverse transcribed into cDNA to act as the sequencing template. Here immunoSEQ multiplex PCR was the method, and the copy in TCRdb shows in-frame clones only, minus some. The data contain roughly 210,000 clones, around 43% of them singletons. Described treatment: oral pan-JAK inhibitor, 5-10 mg twice daily.

The chain couples TRBV27 to TRBJ2-4; D not certain. This receptor was identified in a human donor with alopecia areata. This specimen was CD4+ T cells sorted from blood, taken around week 36, from a patient treated with tofacitinib. CDR3 region: CASGPPEGNIQYF. In DNA, the CDR3 is TGTGCCAGCGGCCCCCCCGAAGGGAACATTCAGTACTTC.